The rows below give T cell receptor beta chains drawn from one sample of a study of CD8+ T cells in alopecia areata. Method: immunoSEQ multiplex PCR; TCRdb's copy keeps in-frame clones and lacks some. The sample holds about 220,000 clones; more than 45% are singletons and the top ten take about 1.4%. The source material was CD4+ T cells sorted from blood, sampled at week 4, from a patient treated with tofacitinib. The receptor set was obtained from a human donor with alopecia areata. Both conserved end residues are part of each CDR3. Each record gives: D gene, J gene, clone size, V gene, CDR3 protein, CDR3 DNA. A D gene is named only where the DNA matches it firmly. Clone size, where shown, is once, few, many, or a class for clones that have expanded.

d_gene: -
j_gene: TRBJ2-6
abundance: -
v_gene: TRBV9
CDR3aa: CASSVAQGLANVLTF
CDR3nt: TGTGCCAGCAGCGTAGCACAGGGACTGGCCAACGTCCTGACTTTC

d_gene: -
j_gene: TRBJ1-2
abundance: -
v_gene: TRBV9
CDR3aa: CASSASGYGYTF
CDR3nt: TGTGCCAGCAGCGCCTCAGGGTATGGCTACACCTTC

d_gene: TRBD1
j_gene: TRBJ1-5
abundance: -
v_gene: TRBV29-1
CDR3aa: CSVRTGVGQPQHF
CDR3nt: TGCAGCGTACGGACAGGGGTGGGTCAGCCCCAGCATTTT

d_gene: -
j_gene: TRBJ1-2
abundance: few
v_gene: TRBV7-2
CDR3aa: CASSPRGGYTF
CDR3nt: TGTGCCAGCAGCCCTCGGGGTGGCTACACCTTC

d_gene: -
j_gene: TRBJ1-1
abundance: -
v_gene: TRBV29-1
CDR3aa: CSVEAPRPMGATEAFF
CDR3nt: TGCAGCGTTGAAGCCCCCCGCCCCATGGGGGCCACTGAAGCTTTCTTT

d_gene: -
j_gene: TRBJ2-3
abundance: -
v_gene: TRBV29-1
CDR3aa: CSVDESTDTQYF
CDR3nt: TGCAGCGTTGACGAGTCCACAGATACGCAGTATTTT

d_gene: -
j_gene: TRBJ1-2
abundance: -
v_gene: TRBV2
CDR3aa: CASSADYGYTF
CDR3nt: TGTGCCAGCAGTGCAGACTATGGCTACACCTTC

d_gene: TRBD1
j_gene: TRBJ1-5
abundance: few
v_gene: TRBV30
CDR3aa: CAWRSQGASPQHF
CDR3nt: TGTGCCTGGAGATCCCAGGGGGCCTCGCCCCAGCATTTT

d_gene: -
j_gene: TRBJ2-7
abundance: many
v_gene: TRBV29-1
CDR3aa: CSAGRQGYEQYF
CDR3nt: TGCAGCGCCGGACGGCAGGGCTACGAGCAGTACTTC

d_gene: -
j_gene: TRBJ2-5
abundance: -
v_gene: TRBV10-3
CDR3aa: CAISTSAETQYF
CDR3nt: TGTGCCATCAGTACTAGTGCAGAGACCCAGTACTTC